A selection of T cell receptor beta chains follows, all from one sample in a study of response to subunit inactivated influenza vaccine. TCRdb redid the calling of the RT-PCR reads with MiXCR, one entry per CDR3 protein. The sample contains about 310,000 distinct CDR3 sequences, about 20% of which appear only once. Sequencing was performed on PBMCs from blood, taken roughly 20 months after vaccination. The receptors originated from a man between 50 and 69 years old who received an inactivated influenza vaccine. The CDR3 runs from the conserved cysteine through the conserved F or W. The order of the fields is D gene, V gene, J gene, clone size, CDR3 protein, CDR3 DNA. D genes are given only for firm matches. Only some rows state a clone size, as once, few, many or a class for expanded clones.

-	TRBV20-1	TRBJ1-1	-	CSARDLTEAFF	TGCAGTGCTAGAGACCTCACTGAAGCTTTCTTT
-	TRBV7-6	TRBJ2-3	few	CASSLAPGTDTQYF	TGTGCCAGCAGCTTAGCGCCAGGGACAGATACGCAGTATTTT
-	TRBV2	TRBJ1-4	-	CASRKDSHLEKLFF	TGTGCCAGCAGAAAGGACAGCCATCTTGAAAAACTGTTTTTT
TRBD1	TRBV7-9	TRBJ1-3	few	CASSQTGAGNTIYF	TGTGCCAGCAGCCAAACAGGGGCTGGAAACACCATATATTTT
TRBD2	TRBV24-1	TRBJ2-2	-	CATSAVAGDTGELFF	TGTGCCACCAGTGCGGTAGCGGGAGATACCGGGGAGCTGTTTTTT
-	TRBV29-1	TRBJ2-1	few	CSVAAGSSYNEQFF	TGCAGCGTTGCCGCAGGGAGCTCCTACAATGAGCAGTTCTTC
-	TRBV20-1	TRBJ2-6	-	CSASDFWANVLTF	TGCAGTGCTAGTGATTTTTGGGCCAACGTCCTGACTTTC
-	TRBV6-5	TRBJ1-4	-	CASRSTNEKLFF	TGTGCCAGCAGATCAACTAATGAAAAACTGTTTTTT
TRBD2	TRBV20-1	TRBJ2-5	-	CSAYGGGQETQYF	TGCAGTGCTTATGGGGGGGGGCAAGAGACCCAGTACTTC
-	TRBV4-3	TRBJ2-2	-	CASSQGVFNTGELFF	TGCGCCAGCAGCCAAGGGGTCTTCAACACCGGGGAGCTGTTTTTT
-	TRBV7-8	TRBJ1-3	-	CASSPRLSNTIYF	TGTGCCAGCAGCCCTCGGCTCTCGAACACCATATATTTT
-	TRBV6-2/TRBV6-3	TRBJ2-1	-	CASSYLPADYSYNEQFF	TGTGCCAGCAGTTACTTACCCGCTGATTACTCCTACAATGAGCAGTTCTTC
-	TRBV9	TRBJ1-1	few	CASSAGTQGEAFF	TGTGCCAGCAGCGCGGGGACCCAGGGAGAAGCTTTCTTT
-	TRBV3-1	TRBJ1-1	few	CASSQLVREKGFMNTEAFF	TGTGCCAGCAGCCAACTTGTAAGGGAAAAGGGGTTCATGAACACTGAAGCTTTCTTT